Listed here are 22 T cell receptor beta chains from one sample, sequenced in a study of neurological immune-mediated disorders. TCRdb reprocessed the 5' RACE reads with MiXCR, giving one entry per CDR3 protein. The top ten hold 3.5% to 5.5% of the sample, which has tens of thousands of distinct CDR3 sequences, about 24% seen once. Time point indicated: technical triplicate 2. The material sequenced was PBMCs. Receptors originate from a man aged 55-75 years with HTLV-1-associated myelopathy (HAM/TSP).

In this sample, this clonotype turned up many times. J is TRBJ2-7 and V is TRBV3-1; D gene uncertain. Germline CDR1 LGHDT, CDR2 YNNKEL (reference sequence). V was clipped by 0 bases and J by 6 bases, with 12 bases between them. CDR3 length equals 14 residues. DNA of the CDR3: TGTGCCAGCAGCCAAGATTTAAGTCGCGGCGAGCAGTACTTC. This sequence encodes CASSQDLSRGEQYF.

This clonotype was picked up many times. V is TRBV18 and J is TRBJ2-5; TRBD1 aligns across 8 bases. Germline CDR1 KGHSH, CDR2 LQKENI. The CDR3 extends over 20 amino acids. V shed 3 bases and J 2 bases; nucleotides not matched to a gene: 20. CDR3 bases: TGTGCCAGCTCACCCCTCGGACAGGGAGGAAGCCGATCAGGGCAAGAGACCCAGTACTTC. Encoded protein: CASSPLGQGGSRSGQETQYF.

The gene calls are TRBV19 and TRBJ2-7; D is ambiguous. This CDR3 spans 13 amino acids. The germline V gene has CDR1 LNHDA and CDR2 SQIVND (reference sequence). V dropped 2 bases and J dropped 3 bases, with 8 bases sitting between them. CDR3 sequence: CASSISASYEQYF. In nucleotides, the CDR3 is TGTGCCAGTAGTATATCCGCCAGCTACGAGCAGTACTTC.

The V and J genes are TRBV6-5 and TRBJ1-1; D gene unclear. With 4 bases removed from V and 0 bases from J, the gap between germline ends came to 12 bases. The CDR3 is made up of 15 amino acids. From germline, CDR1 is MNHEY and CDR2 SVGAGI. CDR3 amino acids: CASSFSRSMNTEAFF. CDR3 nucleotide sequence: TGTGCCAGCAGTTTCTCCAGAAGCATGAACACTGAAGCTTTCTTT.

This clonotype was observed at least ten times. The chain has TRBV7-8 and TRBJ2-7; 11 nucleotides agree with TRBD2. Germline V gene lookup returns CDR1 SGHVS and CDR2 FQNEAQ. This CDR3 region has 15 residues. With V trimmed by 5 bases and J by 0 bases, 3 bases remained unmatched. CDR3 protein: CASSITSGSSYEQYF. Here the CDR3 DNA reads TGTGCCAGCAGCATAACTAGCGGGAGCTCCTACGAGCAGTACTTC. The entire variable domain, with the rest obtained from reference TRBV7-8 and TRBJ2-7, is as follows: GAGVSQSPRYKVAKRGQDVALRCDPISGHVSLFWYQQALGQGPEFLTYFQNEAQLDKSGLPSDRFFAERPEGSVSTLKIQRTQQEDSAVYLCASSITSGSSYEQYFGPGTRLTVT.

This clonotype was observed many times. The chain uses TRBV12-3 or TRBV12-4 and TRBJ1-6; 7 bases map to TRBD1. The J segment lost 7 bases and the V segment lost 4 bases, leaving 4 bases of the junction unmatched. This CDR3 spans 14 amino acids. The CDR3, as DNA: TGTGCCAGCAGTTCTACAGGGGAAAATTCACCCCTCCACTTT. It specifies CASSSTGENSPLHF.

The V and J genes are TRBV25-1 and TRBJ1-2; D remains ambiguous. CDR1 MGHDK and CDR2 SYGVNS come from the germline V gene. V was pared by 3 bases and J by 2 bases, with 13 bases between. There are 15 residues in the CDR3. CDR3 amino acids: CASSDHLGANYGYTF. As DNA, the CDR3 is TGTGCCAGCAGTGACCACCTTGGAGCCAACTATGGCTACACCTTC.

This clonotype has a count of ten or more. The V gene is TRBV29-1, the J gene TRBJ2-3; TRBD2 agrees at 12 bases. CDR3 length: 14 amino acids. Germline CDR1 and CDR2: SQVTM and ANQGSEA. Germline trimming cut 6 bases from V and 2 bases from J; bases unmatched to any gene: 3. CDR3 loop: CSVRTSGNTDTQYF. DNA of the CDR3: TGCAGCGTCCGGACTAGCGGGAACACAGATACGCAGTATTTT.

CDR3 residues: CSARAVRDNEQFF. Here the CDR3 DNA reads TGCAGTGCTAGAGCGGTCCGGGACAATGAGCAGTTCTTC. The chain employs TRBV20-1 and TRBJ2-1; no clear D. Germline V gives CDR1 DFQATT, CDR2 SNEGSKA (reference sequence). With 1 base removed from V and 5 bases from J, the gap between germline ends came to 9 bases. This CDR3 is built from 13 residues.

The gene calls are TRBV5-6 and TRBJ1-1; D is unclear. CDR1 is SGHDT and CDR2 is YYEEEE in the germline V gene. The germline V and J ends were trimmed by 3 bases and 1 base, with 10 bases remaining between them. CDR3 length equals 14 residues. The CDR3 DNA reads TGTGCCAGCAGCTCACAAGCAGGGAACACTGAAGCTTTCTTT. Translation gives CASSSQAGNTEAFF. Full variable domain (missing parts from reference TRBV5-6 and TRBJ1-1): DAGVTQSPTHLIKTRGQQVTLRCSPKSGHDTVSWYQQALGQGPQFIFQYYEEEERQRGNFPDRFSGHQFPNYSSELNVNALLLGDSALYLCASSSQAGNTEAFFGQGTRLTVV.

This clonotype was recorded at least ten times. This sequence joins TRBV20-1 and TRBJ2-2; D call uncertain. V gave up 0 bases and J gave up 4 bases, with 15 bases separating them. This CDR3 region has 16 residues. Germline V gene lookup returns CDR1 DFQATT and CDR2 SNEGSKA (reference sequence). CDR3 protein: CSARDPRVSSTGELFF. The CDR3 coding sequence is TGCAGTGCTAGAGATCCCAGAGTCAGTAGCACCGGGGAGCTGTTTTTT.

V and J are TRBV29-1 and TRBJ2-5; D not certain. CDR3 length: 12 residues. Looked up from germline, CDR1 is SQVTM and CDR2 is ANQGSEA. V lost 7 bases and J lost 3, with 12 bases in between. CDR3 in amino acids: CSADTFEETQYF. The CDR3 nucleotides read TGCAGCGCCGATACATTCGAAGAGACCCAGTACTTC.

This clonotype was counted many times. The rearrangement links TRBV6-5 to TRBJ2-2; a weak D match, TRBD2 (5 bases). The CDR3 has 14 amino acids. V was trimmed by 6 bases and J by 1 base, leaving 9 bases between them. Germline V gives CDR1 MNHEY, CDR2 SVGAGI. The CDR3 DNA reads TGTGCCAGCAGGGAAGCGGAGAACACCGGGGAGCTGTTTTTT. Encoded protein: CASREAENTGELFF.

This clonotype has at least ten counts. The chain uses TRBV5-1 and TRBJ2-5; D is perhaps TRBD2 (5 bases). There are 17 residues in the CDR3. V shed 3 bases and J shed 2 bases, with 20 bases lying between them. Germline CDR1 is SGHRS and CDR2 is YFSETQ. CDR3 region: CASSWPPGSGRQETQYF. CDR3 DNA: TGCGCCAGCAGCTGGCCCCCGGGGTCCGGACGTCAAGAGACCCAGTACTTC.

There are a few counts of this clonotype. The CDR3 nucleotides are TGCAGTGCTAGGGACAGGGGGCTTTATGGCTACACCTTC. Its protein is CSARDRGLYGYTF. The chain employs TRBV20-1 and TRBJ1-2, with 11 nucleotides matching TRBD1. Germline CDR1 and CDR2: DFQATT and SNEGSKA (reference sequence). The CDR3 consists of 13 residues. V trimming: 3 bases; J trimming: 5 bases; junction bases outside the gene matches: 2.

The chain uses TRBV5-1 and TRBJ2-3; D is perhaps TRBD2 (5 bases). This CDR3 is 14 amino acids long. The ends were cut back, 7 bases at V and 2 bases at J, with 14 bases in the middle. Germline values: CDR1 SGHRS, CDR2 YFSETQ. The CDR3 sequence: CASRLEDHTDTQYF. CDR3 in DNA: TGCGCCAGCCGGTTGGAGGACCACACAGATACGCAGTATTTT.

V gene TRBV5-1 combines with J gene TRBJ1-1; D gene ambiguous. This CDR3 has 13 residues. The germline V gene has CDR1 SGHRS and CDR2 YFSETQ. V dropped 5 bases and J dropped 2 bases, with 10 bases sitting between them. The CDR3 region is CASSVMVNTEAFF. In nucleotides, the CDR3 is TGCGCCAGCAGTGTAATGGTTAACACTGAAGCTTTCTTT.

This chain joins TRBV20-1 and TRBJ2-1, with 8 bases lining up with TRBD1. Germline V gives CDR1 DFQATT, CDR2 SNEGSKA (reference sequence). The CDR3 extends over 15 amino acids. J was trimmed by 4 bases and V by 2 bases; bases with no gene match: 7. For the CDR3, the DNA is TGCAGTGCTAGACTCACGACAGGGGCTTACAATGAGCAGTTCTTC. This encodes CSARLTTGAYNEQFF.

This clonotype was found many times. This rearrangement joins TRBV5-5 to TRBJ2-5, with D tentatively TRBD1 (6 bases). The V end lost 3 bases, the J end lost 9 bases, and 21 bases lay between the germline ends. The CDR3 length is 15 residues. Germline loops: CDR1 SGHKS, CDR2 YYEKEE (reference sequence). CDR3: CASSSSGALLRAQYF. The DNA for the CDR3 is TGTGCCAGCAGCTCTTCAGGGGCCCTGTTAAGGGCCCAGTACTTC.

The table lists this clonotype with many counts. CDR3 sequence reads: CASSPTGGQPQHF. The CDR3, as DNA: TGTGCCAGCAGTCCCACAGGGGGTCAGCCCCAGCATTTT. The rearrangement links TRBV12-3 or TRBV12-4 to TRBJ1-5, with TRBD1 matching 8 bases. The CDR3 sequence is 13 residues long. Trimming cost V 5 bases and J 6 bases; bases outside gene matches: 3.

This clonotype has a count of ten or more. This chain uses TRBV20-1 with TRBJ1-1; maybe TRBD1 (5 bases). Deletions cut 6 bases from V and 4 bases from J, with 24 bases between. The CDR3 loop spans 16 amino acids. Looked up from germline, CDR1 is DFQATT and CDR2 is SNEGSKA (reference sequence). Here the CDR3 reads CSADSGRQPRGTEAFF. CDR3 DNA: TGCAGTGCCGACTCGGGACGGCAGCCTCGGGGCACTGAAGCTTTCTTT.

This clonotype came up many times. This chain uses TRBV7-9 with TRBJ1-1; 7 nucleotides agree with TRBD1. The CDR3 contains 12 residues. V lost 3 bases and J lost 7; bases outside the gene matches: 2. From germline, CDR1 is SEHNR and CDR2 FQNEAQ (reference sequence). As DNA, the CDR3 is TGTGCCAGCAGCTTGGGACAGCTTGAAGCTTTCTTT. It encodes CASSLGQLEAFF.